Reported below is one T cell receptor (beta chain). What it binds is not known. The sample originates from a study of CD8+CD57+ T cells in acquired aplastic anemia. Across the whole study: On average, sorted CD4+ and CD8+ cells gave approximately 3.1 ug of DNA. Study findings and constraints: Levels of CD8+ Simpson's diversity were not significantly distinct in patients versus controls. Overlapping CD8+ CDR3 repertoires of patients and controls contained around 30 shared sequences.

CDR3 length: 15 amino acids. Trimming cost V 4 bases and J 11 bases, with 21 bases left between them. Germline values: CDR1 SGDLS, CDR2 YYNGEE. Genomic DNA acted as the template from which TCR beta VDJ combination and CDR3 sequence profiling were carried out. TCRdb independently ran MiXCR on the reads; one entry per CDR3 protein. The sample shows roughly 420,000 distinct CDR3 sequences, 65% to 75% of them seen only once. The sequence derives from a human donor in good health, serving as a control. The chain employs TRBV9 and TRBJ1-4, with unresolved D. Input material: sorted CD4+, CD8+, or CD8+CD57+ T cells (not recorded which) from PBMCs. CDR3 sequence reads: CASSYHGQRNYKLFF. DNA for the CDR3: TGTGCCAGCAGCTACCACGGGCAACGGAATTACAAACTGTTTTTT.